The T cell receptor beta chain described here comes from a study of cytomegalovirus exposure and HLA in healthy donors. Regarding the study as a whole: Later on, a genetic analysis was performed. It linked a missense variant in DCLRE1C with V- and J-gene trimming of TCR beta.

Researchers ran the PCR with 60 Vbeta and 13 Jbeta primers. Profiled with immunoSEQ multiplex PCR; TCRdb holds only in-frame clones, not every one. The repertoire consists of about 140,000 clones, with more than 70% occurring once and the leading ten covering about 3%. On this clone: Antigen: not known.

This CDR3 has 12 amino acids. V trimming: 5 bases; J trimming: 15 bases; junction bases outside the gene matches: 7. Germline loops: CDR1 SGHDT, CDR2 YYEEEE. Sequenced sample: PBMCs. The TCR comes from a man aged 35-49 years in good health and CMV-seronegative. V and J are TRBV5-6 and TRBJ1-6, with 8 bases identical to TRBD1. CDR3 nucleotides: TGTGCCAGCAGTCCAGGACAGGGTCGCCTCCACTTT. As protein: CASSPGQGRLHF.